Following are 12 T cell receptor beta chains from one sample sequenced in a study of OX40 agonist ivuxolimab in advanced cancers. Measured with immunoSEQ multiplex PCR; TCRdb has only the in-frame clones, and not every one. The sample gives about 33,000 clones, under 85% of which show up once; around an eighth is in the top ten. Source: CD4+ or CD8+ T cells sorted from blood, taken in a trial of the OX40 agonist ivuxolimab. Every receptor here comes from an adult with an advanced solid tumor such as melanoma, head and neck, liver or kidney cancer.

The gene calls are TRBV10-3 and TRBJ2-7, with 7 bases fitting TRBD1. The CDR3 contains 13 residues. Germline V gene data show CDR1 as ENHRY and CDR2 as SYGVKD. V lost 4 bases, J lost 3 bases, and 3 bases stayed unmatched. The chain's CDR3 is CAISGDSLYEQYF. Written as DNA, the CDR3 is TGTGCCATCAGTGGGGACAGCCTCTACGAGCAGTACTTC.

V gene TRBV5-1 combines with J gene TRBJ2-5; a weak D match, TRBD2 (6 bases). Between the trimmed V and J ends, which lost 0 bases and 5 bases, there was a span of 17 bases. Germline CDR1 SGHRS, CDR2 YFSETQ. This CDR3 contains 16 residues. CDR3 in amino acids: CASSLGSASGLETQYF. CDR3 nucleotide sequence: TGCGCCAGCAGCTTGGGCTCGGCCAGCGGGCTGGAGACCCAGTACTTC.

The genes are TRBV11-2 and TRBJ2-1, with D possibly TRBD1 on 5 matching bases. This CDR3 region has 16 residues. V was clipped by 6 bases and J by 3 bases, with 18 bases between them. Germline V CDR1 and CDR2: SGHAT, FQNNGV. This CDR3 reads CASSLIGRTNYNEQFF. In DNA form, the CDR3 reads TGTGCCAGCAGTCTAATAGGACGGACAAACTACAATGAGCAGTTCTTC.

The V call is TRBV5-1, the J call TRBJ1-3; no reliable D call. The V end lost 1 base, the J end lost 3 bases, and 14 bases lay between the germline ends. The CDR3 totals 16 residues. From germline, CDR1 is SGHRS and CDR2 YFSETQ. The CDR3 DNA is TGCGCCAGCAGCTTGTCGCAGAGGGCCGTTGGAAACACCATATATTTT. This codes for CASSLSQRAVGNTIYF.

The chain combines TRBV5-1 with TRBJ2-7; D is uncertain. Germline loops: CDR1 SGHRS, CDR2 YFSETQ. V dropped 0 bases and J dropped 2 bases, with 15 bases sitting between them. This CDR3 comprises 16 residues. The CDR3 DNA is TGCGCCAGCAGCTTGGGCCGGCTCACACCTACCTACGAGCAGTACTTC. Its protein product is CASSLGRLTPTYEQYF.

This clone has a handful of counts. The chain has TRBV6-5 and TRBJ1-6; D call uncertain. The CDR3 totals 14 residues. Germline CDR1 MNHEY, CDR2 SVGAGI. V gave up 8 bases and J gave up 10 bases, with 18 bases separating them. CDR3 sequence: CASAPTLERSPLHF. DNA for the CDR3: TGTGCCAGCGCCCCGACCCTTGAACGGTCACCCCTCCACTTT.

J is TRBJ1-6 and V is TRBV5-4; perhaps TRBD1 as D (5 bases). Trimming stripped 4 bases from V and 14 bases from J, with 13 bases between. The CDR3 runs to 12 residues. CDR1 is SGHNT and CDR2 is YYREEE in the germline V gene (reference sequence). The CDR3 protein is CASSGTGPSLHF. Here the CDR3 DNA reads TGTGCCAGCAGCGGGACGGGTCCTTCCCTCCACTTT.

This chain links TRBV28 with TRBJ1-3; D may be TRBD1 (5 bases). The germline gives CDR1 MDHEN, CDR2 SYDVKM. Trimming pared 2 bases from V and 1 base from J, leaving 9 bases between. There are 15 residues in the CDR3. The CDR3 sequence: CASSLEKGSGNTIYF. CDR3 DNA: TGTGCCAGCAGTTTAGAAAAGGGGTCTGGAAACACCATATATTTT.

This clone was seen only once. This rearrangement joins TRBV6-1 to TRBJ1-3; D unclear. Trimming cost V 6 bases and J 4 bases, with 13 bases left between them. The CDR3 is 14 amino acids. Looked up from germline, CDR1 is MNHNS and CDR2 is SASEGT. Here the CDR3 DNA reads TGTGCCAGCAGGCCCCCTAGCCAAGGAAACACCATATATTTT. It yields the protein CASRPPSQGNTIYF.

The chain is built from TRBV18 and TRBJ2-6, with D perhaps TRBD1 or TRBD2 (5 bases each). Germline assignment: CDR1 KGHSH and CDR2 LQKENI. This CDR3 is 16 amino acids long. Trimming took off 4 bases at V and 0 bases at J, with 10 bases between the two ends. CDR3 protein: CASSLFGGSGANVLTF. CDR3 in DNA: TGTGCCAGCTCACTCTTTGGGGGCTCTGGGGCCAACGTCCTGACTTTC.

This chain uses TRBV14 with TRBJ2-1; D gene uncertain. V was shortened by 2 bases and J by 1 base, with 9 bases between the two germline ends. CDR1 is SGHDN, CDR2 FVKESK, per germline. The CDR3 runs 15 residues. In DNA form, the CDR3 reads TGTGCCAGCAGCCAACTAGTGCGGTCCTACAATGAGCAGTTCTTC. It codes for CASSQLVRSYNEQFF.

This chain uses TRBV18 with TRBJ1-5, with TRBD1 identical over 7 bases. The CDR3 loop spans 13 amino acids. V lost 10 bases to trimming and J lost 8 bases; unmatched junction nucleotides: 11. Germline V gene sequence: CDR1 KGHSH, CDR2 LQKENI. The DNA of the CDR3 is TGTGCCAACTCCGAGACAGGGAAGGAGCCCCAGCATTTT. This codes for CANSETGKEPQHF.